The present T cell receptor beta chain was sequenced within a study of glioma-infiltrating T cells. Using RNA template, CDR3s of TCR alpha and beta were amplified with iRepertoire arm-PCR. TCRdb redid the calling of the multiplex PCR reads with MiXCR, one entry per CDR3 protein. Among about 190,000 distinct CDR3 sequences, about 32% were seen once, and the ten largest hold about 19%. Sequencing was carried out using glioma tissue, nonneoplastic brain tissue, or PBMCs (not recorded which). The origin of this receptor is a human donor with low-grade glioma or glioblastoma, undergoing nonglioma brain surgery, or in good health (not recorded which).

CDR3 DNA: TGCGCCAGCAGCTTGGTTTTAGGAGATAACTATGGCTACACCTTC. It encodes CASSLVLGDNYGYTF. The chain couples TRBV5-1 to TRBJ1-2; D is ambiguous. This CDR3 is built from 15 residues. V gave up 0 bases and J gave up 1 base, with 10 bases separating them. Germline V gene data show CDR1 as SGHRS and CDR2 as YFSETQ.